Below are 27 T cell receptor beta chains sequenced from a single sample in a study of technical replicates of blood from a handful of donors. The protocol was immunoSEQ multiplex PCR, while the TCRdb copy is restricted to in-frame clones and leaves out a portion. Here the sample spans some 85,000 clones, roughly 96% being singletons. The specimen was T cells isolated from PBMCs. These receptor sequences come from a human donor in good health.

This chain joins TRBV6-5 and TRBJ1-2; 7 nucleotides agree with TRBD1. Germline lookup yields CDR1 MNHEY and CDR2 SVGAGI. The ends lost 6 bases at V and 7 bases at J; junction bases unmatched: 2. The CDR3 extends over 11 amino acids. DNA of the CDR3: TGTGCCAGCAGCCCAGGGGGTGGCTACACCTTC. It yields the protein CASSPGGGYTF.

The rearrangement links TRBV27 to TRBJ2-3; TRBD2 aligns across 8 bases. The CDR3 is 15 residues long. V lost 1 base to trimming and J lost 8 bases; unmatched junction nucleotides: 8. Germline CDR1 reads MNHEY; CDR2 reads SMNVEV (reference sequence). CDR3 nucleotides: TGTGCCAGCAGTTTATTAACGGGAGGGCAAGGTACGCAGTATTTT. It translates to CASSLLTGGQGTQYF.

The V call is TRBV28, the J call TRBJ2-7, with a weak D call TRBD2 (6 bases). Trimming removed 10 bases from V and 5 bases from J, with 18 bases in between. Germline lookup yields CDR1 MDHEN and CDR2 SYDVKM. The CDR3 is made up of 13 amino acids. This CDR3 is CATPGEGRNEQYF. CDR3 bases: TGTGCCACTCCGGGAGAGGGTAGAAACGAGCAGTACTTC. Together with reference TRBV28 and TRBJ2-7, the CDR3 gives the full variable domain: DVKVTQSSRYLVKRTGEKVFLECVQDMDHENMFWYRQDPGLGLRLIYFSYDVKMKEKGDIPEGYSVSREKKERFSLILESASTNQTSMYLCATPGEGRNEQYFGPGTRLTVT.

CDR3 residues: CASSSGTGGAYGYTF. CDR3 nucleotide sequence: TGTGCCAGCAGCTCCGGGACAGGGGGCGCTTATGGCTACACCTTC. The chain is built from TRBV27 and TRBJ1-2, with TRBD1 matching over 12 bases. The CDR3 is 15 residues long. V dropped 6 bases and J dropped 5; count of bases not matched to a gene: 7. Germline V gene sequence: CDR1 MNHEY, CDR2 SMNVEV (reference sequence).

The CDR3 nucleotides are TGTGCCACCTGGATGGGGGAGGGCCAAAATGAGCAGTTCTTC. It specifies CATWMGEGQNEQFF. The chain links TRBV10-3 to TRBJ2-1; 7 nucleotides agree with TRBD2. The length of the CDR3 is 14 residues. Germline V gives CDR1 ENHRY, CDR2 SYGVKD. After removal of 10 bases from V and 7 bases from J, the junction contained 13 bases not matched to a gene.

The chain has TRBV2 and TRBJ1-2, with 10 bases lining up with TRBD1. There are 14 residues in the CDR3. The ends lost 5 bases at V and 5 bases at J; junction bases unmatched: 5. CDR1 is SNHLY and CDR2 is FYNNEI in the germline V gene. DNA of the CDR3: TGTGCCAGCAGTACCGGGACAGGGGTTTATGGCTACACCTTC. It specifies CASSTGTGVYGYTF.

This clone was found once. This rearrangement joins TRBV28 to TRBJ2-7; D perhaps matches TRBD1 (6 bases). Trimming shortened V by 10 bases and J by 3 bases, and 13 bases separated the two germline ends. The CDR3 runs to 12 residues. Per germline, CDR1 MDHEN and CDR2 SYDVKM. The CDR3 protein is CATTGLSYEQYF. In DNA form, the CDR3 reads TGTGCCACAACAGGGCTGAGCTACGAGCAGTACTTC. Supplemented by reference TRBV28 and TRBJ2-7, the full variable domain reads DVKVTQSSRYLVKRTGEKVFLECVQDMDHENMFWYRQDPGLGLRLIYFSYDVKMKEKGDIPEGYSVSREKKERFSLILESASTNQTSMYLCATTGLSYEQYFGPGTRLTVT.

The chain is built from TRBV19 and TRBJ1-1, with D uncertain. The length of the CDR3 is 12 residues. Trimming took 5 bases from V and 5 from J, leaving 9 bases between them. Germline lookup yields CDR1 LNHDA and CDR2 SQIVND (reference sequence). CDR3: CASSYGRTEAFF. The CDR3 DNA is TGTGCCAGTAGTTACGGGAGAACTGAAGCTTTCTTT.

The chain joins TRBV7-3 to TRBJ2-1; D gene ambiguous. V lost 6 bases and J 0 bases, leaving 12 bases between the germline ends. The CDR3 is 15 residues long. Looked up from germline, CDR1 is SGHTA and CDR2 is FQGTGA. This CDR3 reads CASSFLPSSYNEQFF. The CDR3 nucleotides read TGTGCCAGCAGTTTTTTACCTAGCTCCTACAATGAGCAGTTCTTC.

This rearrangement joins TRBV18 to TRBJ2-7, with D possibly matching TRBD1 (5 bases). Germline V gene lookup returns CDR1 KGHSH and CDR2 LQKENI. This CDR3 contains 14 residues. The V gene lost 2 bases and the J gene lost 3 bases, with 11 bases spanning the gap. CDR3 sequence: CASSPIPDSYEQYF. The CDR3 DNA is TGTGCCAGCTCACCAATCCCCGACAGCTACGAGCAGTACTTC.

The V and J genes are TRBV6-5 and TRBJ1-2, with unresolved D. V lost 5 bases to trimming and J lost 7 bases, with 14 bases between them. There are 13 residues in the CDR3. The germline V gene encodes CDR1 MNHEY and CDR2 SVGAGI. CDR3 coding DNA: TGTGCCAGCAGTGAAGGTATGGGAGGTGGCTACACCTTC. Residues: CASSEGMGGGYTF.

The gene calls are TRBV6-5 and TRBJ2-5, with 9 bases matching TRBD2. The germline V gene has CDR1 MNHEY and CDR2 SVGAGI. This CDR3 has 14 residues. V was pared by 6 bases and J by 2 bases, with 4 bases of the junction left unmatched. The CDR3 coding sequence is TGTGCCAGCAGGTGGACTAGCGAGCAAGAGACCCAGTACTTC. Residues: CASRWTSEQETQYF.

The rearrangement joins TRBV4-3 to TRBJ1-1, with D hard to call. This CDR3 contains 13 residues. V was trimmed by 1 base and J by 8 bases, leaving 11 bases between them. Germline assignment: CDR1 LGHNA and CDR2 YSLEER. CDR3 loop: CASSQVPSVEAFF. The CDR3 nucleotides read TGCGCCAGCAGCCAAGTCCCCTCCGTGGAAGCTTTCTTT.

The chain recombines TRBV9 with TRBJ2-7; 9 bases line up with TRBD1. This CDR3 spans 16 amino acids. In germline, CDR1 is SGDLS, CDR2 YYNGEE. V lost 0 bases and J lost 1; bases outside the gene matches: 5. CDR3 nucleotide sequence: TGTGCCAGCAGCGTAGGTCCGGGACAGGGTTCCTACGAGCAGTACTTC. It specifies CASSVGPGQGSYEQYF.

The chain uses TRBV18 and TRBJ2-5, with D possibly TRBD2 on 6 matching bases. This CDR3 region has 16 residues. Trimming shortened V by 3 bases and J by 1 base, and 15 bases separated the two germline ends. The germline gives CDR1 KGHSH, CDR2 LQKENI. The CDR3 DNA is TGTGCCAGCTCACCTTTCGCCGGGAGACCCCAAGAGACCCAGTACTTC. This sequence encodes CASSPFAGRPQETQYF.

The rearrangement joins TRBV5-4 to TRBJ2-2, with a weak D call TRBD2 (6 bases). V dropped 4 bases and J dropped 0 bases, with 10 bases sitting between them. Germline CDR1 and CDR2: SGHNT and YYREEE (reference sequence). The CDR3 runs 15 residues. The CDR3 region is CASSRRAANTGELFF. As DNA, the CDR3 is TGTGCCAGCAGCCGGAGGGCAGCGAACACCGGGGAGCTGTTTTTT. The whole variable domain, filled in from reference TRBV5-4 and TRBJ2-2, reads ETGVTQSPTHLIKTRGQQVTLRCSSQSGHNTVSWYQQALGQGPQFIFQYYREEENGRGNFPPRFSGLQFPNYSSELNVNALELDDSALYLCASSRRAANTGELFFGEGSRLTVL.

The V call is TRBV6-1, the J call TRBJ2-7, with TRBD2 as a possible D gene (5 bases). Germline CDR1 is MNHNS and CDR2 is SASEGT. CDR3 length: 10 amino acids. The ends were cut back, 8 bases at V and 5 bases at J, with 7 bases in the middle. The CDR3 bases are TGTGCCAGCGCCGGGAACGAGCAGTACTTC. Amino acids: CASAGNEQYF.

The chain couples TRBV19 to TRBJ2-1; a weak D match, TRBD2 (5 bases). Trimming pared 4 bases from V and 4 bases from J, leaving 8 bases between. There are 13 residues in the CDR3. Germline CDR1 reads LNHDA; CDR2 reads SQIVND (reference sequence). The CDR3 coding sequence is TGTGCCAGTAGTACCGGCGGGTACAATGAGCAGTTCTTC. Protein product: CASSTGGYNEQFF.

The V call is TRBV30, the J call TRBJ1-4; TRBD1 might be the D (5 bases). The CDR3 loop spans 13 amino acids. Trimming stripped 5 bases from V and 8 bases from J, with 15 bases between. In germline, CDR1 is GTSNPN, CDR2 SVGIG (reference sequence). The CDR3 is CAWLGLGYEKLFF. CDR3 DNA sequence: TGTGCCTGGCTGGGACTCGGGTACGAAAAACTGTTTTTT.

This clone has only one observation. The chain couples TRBV4-2 to TRBJ2-1; a weak D match, TRBD1 (6 bases). Germline values: CDR1 LGHNA, CDR2 YNFKEQ. The CDR3 sequence is 13 residues long. V was pared by 1 base and J by 10 bases, with 11 bases between. In DNA, the CDR3 is TGTGCCAGCAGCCAAGGTGGGGGCCGAGAGCAGTTCTTC. Protein sequence: CASSQGGGREQFF.

The chain is built from TRBV11-2 and TRBJ2-7, with 12 bases identical to TRBD1. Germline CDR1 reads SGHAT; CDR2 reads FQNNGV. V shed 5 bases and J 9 bases; nucleotides not matched to a gene: 8. CDR3 length: 14 residues. CDR3 sequence (DNA): TGTGCCAGCAGCCCTCCCGGGACAGGGGGCGTGCAGTACTTC. Translating gives CASSPPGTGGVQYF. The entire variable domain, with the rest obtained from reference TRBV11-2 and TRBJ2-7, is as follows: EAGVAQSPRYKIIEKRQSVAFWCNPISGHATLYWYQQILGQGPKLLIQFQNNGVVDDSQLPKDRFSAERLKGVDSTLKIQPAKLEDSAVYLCASSPPGTGGVQYFGPGTRLTVT.

The chain links TRBV11-3 to TRBJ2-1; weak D call: TRBD2 (7 bases). This CDR3 has 16 amino acids. Germline V gene lookup returns CDR1 SGHNT and CDR2 YENEEA. The V and J ends lost 5 bases and 3 bases respectively, with 17 bases between them. The CDR3 region is CASSPGQGLDYNEQFF. In DNA, the CDR3 is TGTGCCAGCAGCCCGGGACAAGGACTAGACTACAATGAGCAGTTCTTC.

The J gene is TRBJ2-1, the V gene TRBV7-3; TRBD1 might be the D (6 bases). Trimming removed 5 bases at V and 4 bases at J, with 18 bases between. Germline CDR1 is SGHTA and CDR2 is FQGTGA. The CDR3 loop spans 16 amino acids. Here the CDR3 reads CASSERQVSSYNEQFF. Here the CDR3 DNA reads TGTGCCAGCAGCGAAAGACAGGTTAGCTCTTACAATGAGCAGTTCTTC.

This chain uses TRBV19 with TRBJ1-2; the D is unclear. V lost 3 bases and J 3 bases, leaving 23 bases between the germline ends. The CDR3 has 18 amino acids. Per the germline V gene, CDR1 is LNHDA and CDR2 is SQIVND (reference sequence). The CDR3 bases are TGTGCCAGTAGTATGGGTCGGGGTTTCGGTCGGCGGGACTATGGCTACACCTTC. It is translated as CASSMGRGFGRRDYGYTF.

The chain employs TRBV7-8 and TRBJ2-5, with 7 bases aligning to TRBD2. Germline assignment: CDR1 SGHVS and CDR2 FQNEAQ. This CDR3 has 15 amino acids. The V and J ends lost 4 bases and 5 bases, in that order; junction bases with no gene match: 10. CDR3 sequence: CASSSISGTKETQYF. The CDR3 DNA sequence: TGTGCCAGCAGCTCAATATCGGGGACTAAGGAGACCCAGTACTTC.

This sequence joins TRBV4-2 and TRBJ2-7, with 9 bases identical to TRBD1. Losses at the gene ends were 3 bases for V and 4 bases for J; bases not matched to a gene: 10. This CDR3 has 16 amino acids. The V gene's germline CDR1 is LGHNA and CDR2 YNFKEQ. This chain's CDR3 is CASSHVFTGGTYEQYF. DNA for the CDR3: TGTGCCAGCAGCCACGTTTTTACAGGGGGCACGTACGAGCAGTACTTC.

This sequence joins TRBV27 and TRBJ2-1; maybe TRBD2 (6 bases). Between the trimmed V and J ends, which lost 6 bases and 3 bases, there was a span of 12 bases. This CDR3 region has 14 residues. Germline CDR1 reads MNHEY; CDR2 reads SMNVEV (reference sequence). DNA of the CDR3: TGTGCCAGCAGCCCCGGGACTTTCTACAATGAGCAGTTCTTC. Its protein product is CASSPGTFYNEQFF.